The 18 T cell receptor beta chains below come from one sample, sequenced in a study of shared clonotypes between healthy human individuals. Data came from immunoSEQ multiplex PCR; TCRdb stores just in-frame clones and leaves some out. The data contain about 680,000 clones, about 90% of them singletons. Naive CD8 cells comprised CD45RO-negative, CCR7-positively selected cells, excluding terminally differentiated effector memory CD45RA+ cells. Specimen: naive CD8+ T cells sorted from blood. These TCRs come from a man aged 25-45 years in good health.

The chain employs TRBV13 and TRBJ2-1, with TRBD1 matching 8 bases. Trimming at V came to 3 bases and at J to 6 bases, leaving 13 bases not matched to a gene. The CDR3 sequence is 17 residues long. Germline loops: CDR1 PRHDT, CDR2 FYEKMQ (reference sequence). CDR3 residues: CASSLGQGAPQANEQFF. CDR3 nucleotide sequence: TGTGCCAGCAGCTTGGGGCAGGGGGCGCCCCAGGCCAATGAGCAGTTCTTC.

The gene calls are TRBV9 and TRBJ2-3; perhaps D is TRBD1 or TRBD2 (5 bases each). V was cut by 0 bases and J by 2 bases, with 10 bases left in between. Germline CDR1 SGDLS, CDR2 YYNGEE. This CDR3 has 15 residues. The CDR3 region has the DNA TGTGCCAGCAGCGTAGACTCAGGGACCACAGATACGCAGTATTTT. As protein: CASSVDSGTTDTQYF.

The chain carries TRBV28 and TRBJ1-4; weak D call: TRBD1 (5 bases). Germline assignment: CDR1 MDHEN and CDR2 SYDVKM. This CDR3 spans 16 amino acids. Deletions cut 3 bases from V and 10 bases from J, with 21 bases between. The CDR3 DNA reads TGTGCCAGCAGTTTGGAGAGGGTTGGGGCTGGGGGAAAACTGTTTTTT. It translates to CASSLERVGAGGKLFF.

The chain links TRBV9 to TRBJ2-3; D may be TRBD1 (7 bases). V lost 4 bases and J 1 base, leaving 13 bases between the germline ends. The germline gives CDR1 SGDLS, CDR2 YYNGEE. The CDR3 is 15 amino acids. The CDR3 sequence: CASSIGGTGTDTQYF. The DNA of the CDR3 is TGTGCCAGCAGCATTGGAGGGACAGGCACAGATACGCAGTATTTT.

This clone has a handful of counts. V and J are TRBV13 and TRBJ1-1; TRBD1 matches at 10 bases. This CDR3 contains 15 residues. Germline V CDR1 and CDR2: PRHDT, FYEKMQ (reference sequence). The V segment lost 5 bases and the J segment 1 base; nucleotides outside the gene matches: 4. The CDR3 region is CASSPRQGANTEAFF. CDR3 nucleotide sequence: TGTGCCAGCAGCCCAAGACAGGGGGCGAACACTGAAGCTTTCTTT.

This clone was found a few times. This specimen includes other DNA sequences encoding the same CDR3. The V gene is TRBV27, the J gene TRBJ2-7; the D gene could be TRBD1 or TRBD2 (5 bases each). Per the germline V gene, CDR1 is MNHEY and CDR2 is SMNVEV (reference sequence). The CDR3 extends over 11 amino acids. V lost 8 bases, J lost 0 bases, and 5 bases lay in between. CDR3 sequence: CASGTSYEQYF. The CDR3 nucleotides are TGTGCCAGCGGGACCTCCTACGAGCAGTACTTC.

The chain has TRBV7-9 and TRBJ2-7; D unresolved. The length of the CDR3 is 16 residues. The V end was cut by 4 bases, the J end by 1 base, with 17 bases between. Looked up from germline, CDR1 is SEHNR and CDR2 is FQNEAQ (reference sequence). The CDR3 reads CASSSGPADPSYEQYF. CDR3 in DNA: TGTGCCAGCAGCTCCGGGCCGGCGGATCCTTCCTACGAGCAGTACTTC.

This clone was counted once. The chain carries TRBV18 and TRBJ2-1; D gene ambiguous. The V and J ends lost 3 bases and 8 bases respectively, with 8 bases between them. The CDR3 runs to 12 residues. Germline V gene sequence: CDR1 KGHSH, CDR2 LQKENI. In DNA, the CDR3 is TGTGCCAGCTCACCGCCGGTCCATGAGCAGTTCTTC. Protein sequence: CASSPPVHEQFF.

This chain joins TRBV11-1 and TRBJ2-7; D unresolved. Germline lookup yields CDR1 SGHAT and CDR2 FQDESV (reference sequence). The CDR3 has 13 amino acids. Trimming removed 2 bases at V and 6 bases at J, with 11 bases between. The CDR3 DNA reads as TGTGCCAGCAGCTTAACACGTTCGGGCGAGCAGTACTTC. This translates into CASSLTRSGEQYF.

The chain has TRBV6-4 and TRBJ2-1; TRBD2 matches 9 bases. The CDR3 covers 18 residues. Germline CDR1 is MRHNA and CDR2 is SNTAGT. V lost 6 bases to trimming and J lost 5 bases; unmatched junction nucleotides: 17. The CDR3 here is CASSVLAGHLSPHNEQFF. The CDR3, as DNA: TGTGCCAGCAGCGTACTAGCGGGCCACCTTTCCCCTCACAATGAGCAGTTCTTC.

The CDR3 coding sequence is TGTGCCAGCAGACAGCGGGAGGTTTCAGATACGCAGTATTTT. Translation: CASRQREVSDTQYF. The chain combines TRBV14 with TRBJ2-3; the match to TRBD2 covers 9 bases. The germline V gene encodes CDR1 SGHDN and CDR2 FVKESK. There are 14 residues in the CDR3. V gave up 6 bases and J gave up 4 bases; unmatched junction bases: 5.

The V gene is TRBV27, the J gene TRBJ1-5, with unresolved D. CDR1 and CDR2 (germline): MNHEY, SMNVEV (reference sequence). CDR3 length: 16 amino acids. V lost 5 bases to trimming and J lost 0 bases, with 14 bases between them. CDR3 loop: CASSPRTGISNQPQHF. DNA of the CDR3: TGTGCCAGCAGTCCTCGGACCGGTATTAGCAATCAGCCCCAGCATTTT.

The CDR3 loop is CASSLAVTVTDTQYF. The CDR3 coding sequence is TGCGCCAGCAGCTTGGCCGTAACTGTCACAGATACGCAGTATTTT. The chain recombines TRBV5-1 with TRBJ2-3; D unresolved. Germline V gene lookup returns CDR1 SGHRS and CDR2 YFSETQ. Trimming pared 0 bases from V and 2 bases from J, leaving 10 bases between. This CDR3 has 15 residues. The full variable domain, completed using reference TRBV5-1 and TRBJ2-3, is KAGVTQTPRYLIKTRGQQVTLSCSPISGHRSVSWYQQTPGQGLQFLFEYFSETQRNKGNFPGRFSGRQFSNSRSEMNVSTLELGDSALYLCASSLAVTVTDTQYFGPGTRLTVL.

This chain uses TRBV6-5 with TRBJ1-4; tentative D call: TRBD1 (6 bases). V dropped 5 bases and J dropped 7 bases, with 17 bases sitting between them. The CDR3 length is 15 residues. Germline V CDR1 and CDR2: MNHEY, SVGAGI. DNA for the CDR3: TGTGCCAGCAGTACCCGAGGGGGGGCGCTTGAAAAACTGTTTTTT. This encodes CASSTRGGALEKLFF.

The gene calls are TRBV19 and TRBJ2-3; TRBD2 agrees at 9 bases. Germline-derived CDR1 and CDR2 are LNHDA and SQIVND (reference sequence). The CDR3 is made up of 15 amino acids. Trimming took 4 bases from V and 1 from J; bases not matched to a gene: 3. CDR3 loop: CASSTAGGGTDTQYF. For the CDR3, the DNA is TGTGCCAGTAGTACAGCGGGAGGAGGCACAGATACGCAGTATTTT.

Only a few counts were recorded for this clone. The V gene is TRBV5-1, the J gene TRBJ1-2; D is possibly TRBD1 (5 bases). Germline V CDR1 and CDR2: SGHRS, YFSETQ. This CDR3 is built from 13 residues. Trimming took 2 bases from V and 4 from J, leaving 9 bases between them. CDR3 DNA: TGCGCCAGCAGCTTTGGACACTCCTATGGCTACACCTTC. It encodes CASSFGHSYGYTF.

A single count supports this clone. The chain employs TRBV6-1 and TRBJ2-7; TRBD1 might be the D (6 bases). Trimming took 5 bases from V and 0 from J, leaving 11 bases between them. Germline V gene lookup returns CDR1 MNHNS and CDR2 SASEGT. There are 14 residues in the CDR3. CDR3 amino acids: CASSSGQLSYEQYF. In DNA form, the CDR3 reads TGTGCCAGCAGTAGTGGACAGCTCTCCTACGAGCAGTACTTC.

Worth noting for this clone: Other DNA sequences within the sample encode an identical CDR3. The CDR3 is CASSLDSYYNEQFF. The CDR3 nucleotides are TGTGCCAGCAGTTTAGACAGCTATTACAATGAGCAGTTCTTC. This chain connects TRBV28 to TRBJ2-1, with D perhaps matching TRBD1 (5 bases). Germline V lookup: CDR1 MDHEN, CDR2 SYDVKM. The CDR3 runs 14 residues. Between the trimmed V and J ends, which lost 2 bases and 4 bases, there was a span of 9 bases.